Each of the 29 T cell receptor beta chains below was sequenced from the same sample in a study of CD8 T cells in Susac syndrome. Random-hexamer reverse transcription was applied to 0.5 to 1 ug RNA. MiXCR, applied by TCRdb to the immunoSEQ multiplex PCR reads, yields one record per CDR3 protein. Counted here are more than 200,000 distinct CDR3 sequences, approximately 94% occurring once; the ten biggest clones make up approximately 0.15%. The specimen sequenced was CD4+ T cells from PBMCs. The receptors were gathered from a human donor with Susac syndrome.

Here the CDR3 reads CASRFRSFTDTQYF. The CDR3 coding sequence is TGCGCCAGCAGGTTCCGCAGTTTCACAGATACGCAGTATTTT. The chain links TRBV5-1 to TRBJ2-3; D gene uncertain. The CDR3 runs to 14 residues. Germline lookup yields CDR1 SGHRS and CDR2 YFSETQ. The V end lost 5 bases, the J end lost 2 bases, and 12 bases lay between the germline ends.

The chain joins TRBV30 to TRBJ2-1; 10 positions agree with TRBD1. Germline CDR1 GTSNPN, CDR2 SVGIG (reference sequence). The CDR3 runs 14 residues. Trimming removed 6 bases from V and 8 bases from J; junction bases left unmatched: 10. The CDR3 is CACYRDRGPDEQFF. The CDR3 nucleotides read TGTGCCTGTTACCGGGACAGGGGTCCGGATGAGCAGTTCTTC.

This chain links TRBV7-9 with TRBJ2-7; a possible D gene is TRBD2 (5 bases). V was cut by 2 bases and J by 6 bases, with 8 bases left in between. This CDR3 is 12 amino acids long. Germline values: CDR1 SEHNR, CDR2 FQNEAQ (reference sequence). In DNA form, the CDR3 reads TGTGCCAGCAGCTTATTTGGAGGCGAGCAGTACTTC. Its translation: CASSLFGGEQYF.

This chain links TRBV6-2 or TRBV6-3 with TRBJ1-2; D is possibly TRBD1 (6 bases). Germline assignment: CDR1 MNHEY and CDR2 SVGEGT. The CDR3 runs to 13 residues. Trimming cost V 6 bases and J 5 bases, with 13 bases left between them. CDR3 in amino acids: CASRITGQYGYTF. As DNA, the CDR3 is TGTGCCAGCAGAATAACCGGACAGTATGGCTACACCTTC.

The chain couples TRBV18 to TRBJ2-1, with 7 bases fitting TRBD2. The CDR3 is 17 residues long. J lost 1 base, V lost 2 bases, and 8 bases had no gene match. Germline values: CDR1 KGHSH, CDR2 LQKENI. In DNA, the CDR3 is TGTGCCAGCTCACCATTGAGCGGGGTGGGTTCCTACAATGAGCAGTTCTTC. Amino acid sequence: CASSPLSGVGSYNEQFF.

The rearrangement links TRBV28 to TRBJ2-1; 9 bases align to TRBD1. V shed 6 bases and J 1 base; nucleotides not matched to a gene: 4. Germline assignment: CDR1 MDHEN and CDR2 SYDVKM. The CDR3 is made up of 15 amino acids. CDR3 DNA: TGTGCCAGCAGGGACAGGGGATTTTCCTACAATGAGCAGTTCTTC. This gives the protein CASRDRGFSYNEQFF.

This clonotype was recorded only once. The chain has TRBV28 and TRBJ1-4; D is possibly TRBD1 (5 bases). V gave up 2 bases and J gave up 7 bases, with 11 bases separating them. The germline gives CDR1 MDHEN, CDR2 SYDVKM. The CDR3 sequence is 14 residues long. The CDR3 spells CASSLQGLSEKLFF. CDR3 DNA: TGTGCCAGCAGTTTACAGGGTCTATCTGAAAAACTGTTTTTT.

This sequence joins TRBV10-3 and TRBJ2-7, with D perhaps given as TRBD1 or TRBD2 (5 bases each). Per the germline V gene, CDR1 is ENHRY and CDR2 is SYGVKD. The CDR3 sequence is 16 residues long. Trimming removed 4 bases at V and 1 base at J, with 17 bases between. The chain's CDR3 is CAISGGQVGVSYEQYF. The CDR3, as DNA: TGTGCCATCAGTGGCGGGCAGGTAGGGGTATCCTACGAGCAGTACTTC.

This chain's CDR3 is CASSVLGSYTEAFF. CDR3 nucleotide sequence: TGTGCCAGCAGCGTACTCGGCAGTTACACTGAAGCTTTCTTT. This chain connects TRBV9 to TRBJ1-1; D ambiguous. The V end was cut by 1 base, the J end by 3 bases, with 10 bases between. CDR3 size: 14 residues. Germline values: CDR1 SGDLS, CDR2 YYNGEE.

The CDR3: CASSLPRHRGDTIYF. The CDR3 region has the DNA TGTGCCAGCAGCTTACCCCGTCACCGTGGGGACACCATATATTTT. The chain couples TRBV7-9 to TRBJ1-3; D call uncertain. This CDR3 has 15 residues. Per germline, CDR1 SEHNR and CDR2 FQNEAQ (reference sequence). Trimming stripped 2 bases from V and 8 bases from J, with 16 bases between.

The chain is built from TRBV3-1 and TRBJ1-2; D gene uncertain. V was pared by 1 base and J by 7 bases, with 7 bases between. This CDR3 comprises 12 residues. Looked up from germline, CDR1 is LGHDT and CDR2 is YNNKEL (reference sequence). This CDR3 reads CASSQGSTGYTF. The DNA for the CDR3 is TGTGCCAGCAGCCAAGGATCGACTGGCTACACCTTC.

As DNA, the CDR3 is TGCAGTGCTAGCCCCTCCGCGGGCCCAGATACGCAGTATTTT. Translated, it gives CSASPSAGPDTQYF. The chain employs TRBV20-1 and TRBJ2-3; D may be TRBD2 (5 bases). CDR1 is DFQATT, CDR2 SNEGSKA, per germline (reference sequence). V lost 3 bases to trimming and J lost 4 bases, with 14 bases between them. The CDR3 sequence is 14 residues long.

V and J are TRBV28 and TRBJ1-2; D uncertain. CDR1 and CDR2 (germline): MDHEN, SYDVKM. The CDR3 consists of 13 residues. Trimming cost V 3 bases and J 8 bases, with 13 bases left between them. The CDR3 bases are TGTGCCAGCAGTTTGCAACAGCCTAGGGGCTACACCTTC. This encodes CASSLQQPRGYTF.

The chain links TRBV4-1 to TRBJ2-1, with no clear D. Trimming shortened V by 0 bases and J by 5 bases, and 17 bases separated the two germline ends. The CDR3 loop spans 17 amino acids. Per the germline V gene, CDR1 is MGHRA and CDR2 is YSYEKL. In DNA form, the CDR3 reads TGCGCCAGCAGCCAAGAAATCCAGCGCCCAGGAGACAATGAGCAGTTCTTC. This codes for CASSQEIQRPGDNEQFF.

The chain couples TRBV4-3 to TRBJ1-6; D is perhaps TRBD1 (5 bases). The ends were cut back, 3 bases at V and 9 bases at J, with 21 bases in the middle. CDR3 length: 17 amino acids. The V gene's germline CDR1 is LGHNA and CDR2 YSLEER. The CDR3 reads CASSQVGVGTGGSPLHF. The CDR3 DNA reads TGCGCCAGCAGCCAGGTGGGAGTGGGGACCGGGGGTTCACCCCTCCACTTT.

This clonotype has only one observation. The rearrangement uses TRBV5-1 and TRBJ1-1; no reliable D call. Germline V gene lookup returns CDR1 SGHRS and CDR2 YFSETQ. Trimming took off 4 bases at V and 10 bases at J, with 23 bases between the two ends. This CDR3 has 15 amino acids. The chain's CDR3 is CASSLTEAVGSTAFF. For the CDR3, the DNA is TGCGCCAGCAGCCTGACGGAGGCCGTTGGATCAACAGCTTTCTTT.

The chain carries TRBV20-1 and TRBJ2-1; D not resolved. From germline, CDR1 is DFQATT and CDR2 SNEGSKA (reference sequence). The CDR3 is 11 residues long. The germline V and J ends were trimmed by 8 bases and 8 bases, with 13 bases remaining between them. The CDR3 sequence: CSLSRVHEQFF. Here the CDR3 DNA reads TGCAGTCTCTCTAGGGTACATGAGCAGTTCTTC.

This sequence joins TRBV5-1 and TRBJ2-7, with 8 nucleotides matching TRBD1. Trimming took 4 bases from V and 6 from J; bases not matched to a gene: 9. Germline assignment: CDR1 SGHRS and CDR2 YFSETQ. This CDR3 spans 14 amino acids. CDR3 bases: TGCGCCAGCAGCCTGGAAACTACAGGGGGCGAGCAGTACTTC. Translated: CASSLETTGGEQYF.

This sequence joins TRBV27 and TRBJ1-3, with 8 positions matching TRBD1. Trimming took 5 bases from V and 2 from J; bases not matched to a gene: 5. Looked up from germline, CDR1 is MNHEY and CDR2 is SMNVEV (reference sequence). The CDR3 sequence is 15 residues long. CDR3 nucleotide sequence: TGTGCCAGCAGTCTCAGGACAGGGACTGGAAACACCATATATTTT. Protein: CASSLRTGTGNTIYF.

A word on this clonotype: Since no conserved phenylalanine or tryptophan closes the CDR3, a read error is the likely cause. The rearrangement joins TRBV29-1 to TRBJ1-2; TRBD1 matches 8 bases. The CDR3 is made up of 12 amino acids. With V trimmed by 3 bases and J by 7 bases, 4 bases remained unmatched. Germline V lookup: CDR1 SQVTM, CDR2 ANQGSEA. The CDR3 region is CSVDRGPSGYTS. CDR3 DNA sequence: TGCAGCGTTGACAGGGGGCCAAGTGGCTACACCTCC.

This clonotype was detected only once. CDR3 DNA sequence: TGCAGTGCTAGCGTGGGAAAGGGAAACTATGGCTACACCTTC. Translating gives CSASVGKGNYGYTF. The chain recombines TRBV20-1 with TRBJ1-2, with no clear D. Trimming left V 3 bases short and J 2 bases short, with 13 bases between. CDR1 DFQATT and CDR2 SNEGSKA come from the germline V gene (reference sequence). CDR3 length equals 14 residues.

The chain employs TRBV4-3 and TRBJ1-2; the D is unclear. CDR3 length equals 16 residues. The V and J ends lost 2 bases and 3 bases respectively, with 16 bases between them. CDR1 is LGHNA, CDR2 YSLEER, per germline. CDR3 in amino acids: CASSQSSGAYHYGYTF. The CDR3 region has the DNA TGCGCCAGCAGCCAATCGTCCGGAGCATATCACTATGGCTACACCTTC.

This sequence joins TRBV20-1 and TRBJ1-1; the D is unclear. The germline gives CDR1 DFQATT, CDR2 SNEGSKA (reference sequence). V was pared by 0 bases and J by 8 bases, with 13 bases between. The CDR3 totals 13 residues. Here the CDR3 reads CSARDVPGSEAFF. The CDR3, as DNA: TGCAGTGCTAGAGATGTCCCGGGGAGCGAAGCTTTCTTT.

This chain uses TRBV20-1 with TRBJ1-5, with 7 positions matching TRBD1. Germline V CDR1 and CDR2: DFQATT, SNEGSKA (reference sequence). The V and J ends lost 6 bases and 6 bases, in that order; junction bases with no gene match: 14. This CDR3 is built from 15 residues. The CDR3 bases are TGCAGTGCCCATGGGGGGCAGGGGGAAAGTCAGCCCCAGCATTTT. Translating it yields CSAHGGQGESQPQHF.

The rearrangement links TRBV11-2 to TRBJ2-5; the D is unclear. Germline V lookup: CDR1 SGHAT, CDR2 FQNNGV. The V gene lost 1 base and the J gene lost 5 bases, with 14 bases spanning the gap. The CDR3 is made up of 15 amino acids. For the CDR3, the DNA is TGTGCCAGCAGCTTAGTTACAGCTGGGAAGGAGACCCAGTACTTC. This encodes CASSLVTAGKETQYF.

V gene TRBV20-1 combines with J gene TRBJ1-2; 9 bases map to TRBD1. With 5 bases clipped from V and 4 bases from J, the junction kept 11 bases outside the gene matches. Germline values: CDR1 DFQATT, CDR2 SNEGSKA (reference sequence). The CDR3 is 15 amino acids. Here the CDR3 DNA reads TGCAGTGCTGCCCCAGACAGGGGGTCCTTCTATGGCTACACCTTC. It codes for CSAAPDRGSFYGYTF.

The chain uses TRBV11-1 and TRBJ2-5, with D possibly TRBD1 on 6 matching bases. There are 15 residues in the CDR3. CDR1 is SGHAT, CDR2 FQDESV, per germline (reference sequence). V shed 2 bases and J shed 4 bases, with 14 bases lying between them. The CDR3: CASSLPRQGIETQYF. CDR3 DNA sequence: TGTGCCAGCAGCTTACCCAGGCAGGGGATAGAGACCCAGTACTTC.

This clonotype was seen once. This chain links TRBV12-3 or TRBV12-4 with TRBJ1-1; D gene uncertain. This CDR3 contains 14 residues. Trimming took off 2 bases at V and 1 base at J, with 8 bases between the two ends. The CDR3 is CASSLRRGNTEAFF. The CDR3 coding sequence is TGTGCCAGCAGTTTAAGACGGGGGAACACTGAAGCTTTCTTT.

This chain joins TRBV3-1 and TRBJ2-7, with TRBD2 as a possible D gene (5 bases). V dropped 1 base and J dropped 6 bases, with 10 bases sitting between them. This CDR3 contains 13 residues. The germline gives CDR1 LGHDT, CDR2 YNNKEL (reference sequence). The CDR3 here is CASSQVREGEQYF. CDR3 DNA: TGTGCCAGCAGCCAAGTCAGAGAGGGCGAGCAGTACTTC.